The 13 T cell receptor beta chains reported below all come from one sample, sequenced in a study of blood T cell repertoires in COVID-19. TCRdb keeps only in-frame clones here, not all; method: immunoSEQ multiplex PCR. The table includes 250,000 or so clones, roughly 87% detected once. Sequenced material: PBMCs or T cells enriched from blood (not recorded which). The receptors here all came from a man in his thirties or forties who had recovered from COVID-19.

The chain combines TRBV27 with TRBJ1-3; D uncertain. This CDR3 is 13 amino acids long. V lost 10 bases and J lost 0, with 10 bases in between. Per the germline V gene, CDR1 is MNHEY and CDR2 is SMNVEV (reference sequence). The DNA of the CDR3 is TGTGCCACCAGAGAGAGCTCTGGAAACACCATATATTTT. It is translated as CATRESSGNTIYF.

The V gene is TRBV4-3, the J gene TRBJ1-2; 7 bases are a match to TRBD1. The J segment lost 9 bases and the V segment lost 1 base, leaving 8 bases of the junction unmatched. Germline assignment: CDR1 LGHNA and CDR2 YSLEER. There are 14 residues in the CDR3. DNA for the CDR3: TGCGCCAGCAGCCAAGGGATCCGGGACAGAAGCTACACCTTC. It codes for CASSQGIRDRSYTF.

This clone was observed once. The chain employs TRBV5-1 and TRBJ2-1, with 8 bases lining up with TRBD2. Germline V gives CDR1 SGHRS, CDR2 YFSETQ. The CDR3 runs 14 residues. V lost 6 bases and J lost 7; bases outside the gene matches: 9. CDR3 amino acids: CASNGGGILNEQFF. The CDR3 DNA reads as TGCGCCAGCAATGGCGGGGGGATCTTGAATGAGCAGTTCTTC.

In its sample, this clone was seen a few times. The chain has TRBV24-1 and TRBJ1-6; 7 nucleotides align to TRBD1. Germline V gene sequence: CDR1 KGHDR, CDR2 SFDVKD. The V segment lost 4 bases and the J segment 6 bases; nucleotides outside the gene matches: 5. The CDR3 spans 15 residues. Here the CDR3 DNA reads TGTGCCACCAGTGACGGACAGGTGCTTAATTCACCCCTCCACTTT. Its protein product is CATSDGQVLNSPLHF.

This clone came up once. The CDR3 loop reads CAISEENSGRANEQYF. The CDR3 DNA reads TGTGCCATCAGTGAGGAGAATAGCGGGAGGGCCAACGAGCAGTACTTC. J is TRBJ2-7 and V is TRBV10-3, with TRBD2 matching 11 bases. This CDR3 has 16 amino acids. CDR1 is ENHRY and CDR2 is SYGVKD in the germline V gene. V was clipped by 2 bases and J by 5 bases; unmatched bases: 8.

This chain links TRBV4-1 with TRBJ1-1, with unresolved D. The CDR3 totals 14 residues. CDR1 is MGHRA and CDR2 is YSYEKL in the germline V gene. V was shortened by 0 bases and J by 8 bases, with 13 bases between the two germline ends. In DNA, the CDR3 is TGCGCCAGCAGCCAAGAGAGCGGAGGGAGGGAAGCTTTCTTT. Translating it yields CASSQESGGREAFF.

This rearrangement joins TRBV7-3 to TRBJ2-5, with D possibly being TRBD1 (6 bases). Trimming took 1 base from V and 5 from J, leaving 11 bases between them. The length of the CDR3 is 14 residues. The V gene's germline CDR1 is SGHTA and CDR2 FQGTGA. In DNA form, the CDR3 reads TGTGCCAGCAGCTTAAATGGGGGCGGGGAGACCCAGTACTTC. It encodes CASSLNGGGETQYF.

This clone has only one observation. The chain is built from TRBV6-2 or TRBV6-3 and TRBJ2-3, with 8 bases fitting TRBD2. Germline CDR1 reads MNHEY; CDR2 reads SVGEGT. The CDR3 covers 18 residues. With V trimmed by 5 bases and J by 1 base, 14 bases remained unmatched. As DNA, the CDR3 is TGTGCCAGCAGTCTCACTAGCGGCTCACTCTACGGCACAGATACGCAGTATTTT. Its protein is CASSLTSGSLYGTDTQYF.

For the CDR3, the DNA is TGTGCCAGTAGTACCGCCGAGGGCTACGAGCAGTACTTC. Amino acids: CASSTAEGYEQYF. The chain recombines TRBV19 with TRBJ2-7; possible D gene TRBD2, 5 bases. The CDR3 is 13 residues long. The germline CDR1 and CDR2 sequences are LNHDA and SQIVND (reference sequence). Trimming shortened V by 4 bases and J by 3 bases, and 10 bases separated the two germline ends.

This chain links TRBV14 with TRBJ2-1; no definite D call. Per germline, CDR1 SGHDN and CDR2 FVKESK. V lost 1 base and J 1 base, leaving 11 bases between the germline ends. The CDR3 sequence is 16 residues long. In DNA form, the CDR3 reads TGTGCCAGCAGCCAAGGCCGCGTGTGGTCCTACAATGAGCAGTTCTTC. Translating it yields CASSQGRVWSYNEQFF.

This CDR3 reads CASSSGEFLIGELFF. The CDR3 nucleotides are TGTGCCAGTAGTTCGGGAGAGTTTCTAATCGGGGAGCTGTTTTTT. The chain employs TRBV19 and TRBJ2-2; the D gene is possibly TRBD2 (6 bases). The ends were cut back, 5 bases at V and 7 bases at J, with 17 bases in the middle. Looked up from germline, CDR1 is LNHDA and CDR2 is SQIVND (reference sequence). This CDR3 region has 15 residues.

This sequence joins TRBV15 and TRBJ1-5; no reliable D call. V was trimmed by 3 bases and J by 4 bases, leaving 4 bases between them. The CDR3 length is 12 residues. From germline, CDR1 is LNHNV and CDR2 YYDKDF (reference sequence). CDR3 sequence (DNA): TGTGCCACCAGCAGCCTTAATCAGCCCCAGCATTTT. Residues: CATSSLNQPQHF.

This clone appeared a single time. The chain carries TRBV5-1 and TRBJ2-4, with D possibly being TRBD2 (5 bases). This CDR3 comprises 13 residues. V lost 3 bases and J 5 bases, leaving 9 bases between the germline ends. Germline V gene data show CDR1 as SGHRS and CDR2 as YFSETQ. CDR3 sequence: CASSSDYQNIQYF. CDR3 nucleotide sequence: TGCGCCAGCAGCTCTGACTACCAAAACATTCAGTACTTC.